The 7 T cell receptor beta chains presented below share a single source sample, sequenced in a study of blood T cell repertoires in COVID-19. Libraries were prepared by immunoSEQ multiplex PCR; TCRdb keeps only in-frame clonotypes and omits some of them. The sample contains 350,000 to 450,000 clones, around 83% of which appear only once. The source material was PBMCs or T cells enriched from blood (not recorded which). The origin of the receptors is a woman aged 50 to 60 who had recovered from COVID-19.

This clone was recorded at least ten times. The CDR3 DNA is TGTGCCAGCAGCCAAAGGTCTTGGGCGGGGGACAGGCTGTTCTTCGAGCAGTACTTC. Protein product: CASSQRSWAGDRLFFEQYF. V gene TRBV14 combines with J gene TRBJ2-7; D is possibly TRBD1 (8 bases). V was cut by 2 bases and J by 6 bases, with 29 bases left in between. CDR3 length equals 19 residues. Germline V CDR1 and CDR2: SGHDN, FVKESK. Full variable domain (outside the CDR3, taken from reference TRBV14 and TRBJ2-7): EAGVTQFPSHSVIEKGQTVTLRCDPISGHDNLYWYRRVMGKEIKFLLHFVKESKQDESGMPNNRFLAERTGGTYSTLKVQPAELEDSGVYFCASSQRSWAGDRLFFEQYFGPGTRLTVT.

The rearrangement links TRBV18 to TRBJ1-1, with 8 bases that match TRBD1. The length of the CDR3 is 11 residues. Trimming at V came to 9 bases and at J to 4 bases, leaving 1 base not matched to a gene. Looked up from germline, CDR1 is KGHSH and CDR2 is LQKENI. The CDR3 sequence is CASQGATEAFF. The CDR3 DNA sequence: TGTGCCAGTCAGGGGGCCACTGAAGCTTTCTTT. Complete variable domain (other parts from reference TRBV18 and TRBJ1-1): NAGVMQNPRHLVRRRGQEARLRCSPMKGHSHVYWYRQLPEEGLKFMVYLQKENIIDESGMPKERFSAEFPKEGPSILRIQQVVRGDSAAYFCASQGATEAFFGQGTRLTVV.

The chain uses TRBV7-3 and TRBJ1-2; tentatively, D is TRBD1 (5 bases). CDR1 is SGHTA and CDR2 is FQGTGA in the germline V gene. This CDR3 has 16 amino acids. V gave up 4 bases and J gave up 8 bases, with 23 bases separating them. CDR3 DNA: TGTGCCAGCAGCTCCCAGGCTTCAGGGTCGAAGTCAGGCTACACCTTC. The encoded protein is CASSSQASGSKSGYTF.

The chain recombines TRBV9 with TRBJ2-3; 8 bases map to TRBD2. V lost 4 bases and J lost 2; bases outside the gene matches: 6. The CDR3 has 15 residues. Germline CDR1 reads SGDLS; CDR2 reads YYNGEE. The CDR3 loop is CASSSSGGFTDTQYF. The CDR3 DNA reads TGTGCCAGCAGCTCATCGGGGGGGTTCACAGATACGCAGTATTTT.

The V call is TRBV6-5, the J call TRBJ2-3; 14 bases line up with TRBD2. The CDR3 has 14 residues. The germline V gene has CDR1 MNHEY and CDR2 SVGAGI. Trimming removed 6 bases from V and 7 bases from J; junction bases left unmatched: 3. The CDR3, as DNA: TGTGCCAGCAGGGGGACTAGCGGGAGATATACGCAGTATTTT. This encodes CASRGTSGRYTQYF.

V usage is TRBV19 and J usage is TRBJ1-5; the D gene is possibly TRBD1 (5 bases). Per the germline V gene, CDR1 is LNHDA and CDR2 is SQIVND (reference sequence). The CDR3 contains 14 residues. The ends were cut back, 6 bases at V and 9 bases at J, with 18 bases in the middle. CDR3 residues: CASSGGTEQWPQHF. CDR3 sequence (DNA): TGTGCCAGTAGCGGGGGGACTGAGCAATGGCCCCAGCATTTT. The full variable domain, rest sourced from reference TRBV19 and TRBJ1-5, is DGGITQSPKYLFRKEGQNVTLSCEQNLNHDAMYWYRQDPGQGLRLIYYSQIVNDFQKGDIAEGYSVSREKKESFPLTVTSAQKNPTAFYLCASSGGTEQWPQHFGDGTRLSIL.

The chain carries TRBV30 and TRBJ1-6; D unclear. The CDR3 has 15 amino acids. Germline CDR1 is GTSNPN and CDR2 is SVGIG (reference sequence). V gave up 0 bases and J gave up 4 bases, with 10 bases separating them. The CDR3 protein is CAWSVAGGYNSPLHF. The DNA for the CDR3 is TGTGCCTGGAGTGTTGCGGGTGGTTATAATTCACCCCTCCACTTT.